The 21 T cell receptor beta chains given below trace back to one sample, sequenced in a study of post-analysis software for immune sequencing data. Study-wide results and limits: Roughly 5 TRBV segments occurring more often in patients than controls included TRBV5-6, TRBV5-1 and TRBV20-1.

Sequencing libraries made from TCR beta cDNA carried unique molecular identifiers. TCRdb re-called the PCR reads through MiXCR, storing one row per CDR3 protein. This table holds approximately 730,000 distinct CDR3 sequences, about 32% found once. For these TCRs, the target antigens are not known. The sample was blood. The source is a girl aged 10 to 17 with multiple sclerosis.

This clonotype appeared a few times. The chain couples TRBV7-6 to TRBJ2-3, with a possible D match to TRBD1 (6 bases). The germline V gene encodes CDR1 SGHVS and CDR2 FNYEAQ. V lost 5 bases to trimming and J lost 2 bases, with 11 bases between them. The CDR3 runs to 14 residues. Written as DNA, the CDR3 is TGTGCCAGCAGCCGCAGACAGGCCACAGATACGCAGTATTTT. Translated, it gives CASSRRQATDTQYF.

The chain couples TRBV10-2 to TRBJ2-7, with a tentative D call TRBD1 (6 bases). The V gene lost 2 bases and the J gene lost 2 bases, with 16 bases spanning the gap. The CDR3 runs 16 residues. Germline V gene lookup returns CDR1 WSHSY and CDR2 SAAADI. CDR3 amino acids: CASSEDFDRLTYEQYF. CDR3 in DNA: TGCGCCAGCAGTGAGGATTTTGACAGGTTGACCTACGAGCAGTACTTC.

The J gene is TRBJ2-3, the V gene TRBV20-1; 7 nucleotides line up with TRBD2. This CDR3 region has 15 residues. J was trimmed by 2 bases and V by 4 bases; bases with no gene match: 9. Looked up from germline, CDR1 is DFQATT and CDR2 is SNEGSKA (reference sequence). The CDR3 DNA follows: TGCAGTGCTAAGAGAGCGGGACTGAACACAGATACGCAGTATTTT. This codes for CSAKRAGLNTDTQYF.

This clonotype has just a few counts. CDR3 DNA: TGTGCTAGTGGGAGACAGGGTAGCCCTGAAGCTTTCTTT. Translating it yields CASGRQGSPEAFF. V gene TRBV12-5 combines with J gene TRBJ1-1; TRBD1 agrees at 7 bases. Germline-derived CDR1 and CDR2 are LGHNT and FRNRAP. This CDR3 comprises 13 residues. V gave up 6 bases and J gave up 6 bases; unmatched junction bases: 7.

This clonotype was counted only a few times. This chain uses TRBV4-1 with TRBJ2-7, with 9 bases aligning to TRBD1. The CDR3 loop spans 11 amino acids. Germline-derived CDR1 and CDR2 are MGHRA and YSYEKL. This CDR3 reads CDRDRAYEQYF. The CDR3 DNA is TGCGACCGGGACAGGGCCTACGAGCAGTACTTC.

V usage is TRBV12-3 or TRBV12-4 and J usage is TRBJ1-2, with 7 positions matching TRBD1. CDR3 length: 13 residues. The V segment lost 3 bases and the J segment 7 bases; nucleotides outside the gene matches: 5. The CDR3: CASSFDRESGYTF. The CDR3 region has the DNA TGTGCCAGCAGTTTTGACAGGGAGTCTGGCTACACCTTC.

This clonotype was seen many times. The J gene is TRBJ1-6, the V gene TRBV29-1; 7 bases agree with TRBD1. V shed 6 bases and J 5 bases; nucleotides not matched to a gene: 4. Per the germline V gene, CDR1 is SQVTM and CDR2 is ANQGSEA. The CDR3 runs 13 residues. The CDR3 spells CSVKQGDNSPLHF. CDR3 nucleotides: TGCAGCGTGAAGCAGGGGGATAATTCACCCCTCCACTTT.

The rearrangement links TRBV14 to TRBJ2-5; D uncertain. Germline CDR1 and CDR2: SGHDN and FVKESK. This CDR3 comprises 13 residues. Trimming cost V 2 bases and J 5 bases, with 9 bases left between them. The CDR3 DNA is TGTGCCAGCAGCCAAAATCTGGCGGAGACCCAGTACTTC. Encoded protein: CASSQNLAETQYF.

V usage is TRBV4-3 and J usage is TRBJ2-7, with D possibly TRBD2 on 5 matching bases. From germline, CDR1 is LGHNA and CDR2 YSLEER. The CDR3 spans 15 residues. With 4 bases removed from V and 2 bases from J, the gap between germline ends came to 15 bases. The CDR3 DNA is TGCGCCAGCAGCCGCGGGTCAGGCGGAACCTACGAGCAGTACTTC. It yields the protein CASSRGSGGTYEQYF.

CDR3 in amino acids: CSVAGVEDTQYF. The CDR3 bases are TGCAGCGTTGCAGGGGTTGAAGATACGCAGTATTTT. The chain couples TRBV29-1 to TRBJ2-3; D possibly corresponds to TRBD1 (6 bases). This CDR3 spans 12 amino acids. The V and J ends lost 4 bases and 5 bases respectively, with 10 bases between them. Germline-derived CDR1 and CDR2 are SQVTM and ANQGSEA.

This clonotype was seen ten or more times. The genes are TRBV29-1 and TRBJ2-5; possibly TRBD1 or TRBD2 for D (5 bases each). Trimming pared 0 bases from V and 2 bases from J, leaving 13 bases between. This CDR3 region has 15 residues. CDR1 and CDR2 from the germline V gene are SQVTM and ANQGSEA. In nucleotides, the CDR3 is TGCAGCGTTGAAGATCGTGCGAGGGGTCAAGAGACCCAGTACTTC. Encoded protein: CSVEDRARGQETQYF. The variable domain in full, completed from reference TRBV29-1 and TRBJ2-5, reads SAVISQKPSRDICQRGTSLTIQCQVDSQVTMMFWYRQQPGQSLTLIATANQGSEATYESGFVIDKFPISRPNLTFSTLTVSNMSPEDSSIYLCSVEDRARGQETQYFGPGTRLLVL.

The chain carries TRBV28 and TRBJ2-7; TRBD2 matches at 11 bases. The CDR3 length is 14 residues. V lost 6 bases to trimming and J lost 3 bases; unmatched junction nucleotides: 4. Per germline, CDR1 MDHEN and CDR2 SYDVKM. This CDR3 is CASRFLAGGYEQYF. The CDR3, as DNA: TGTGCCAGCAGGTTCCTAGCGGGGGGCTACGAGCAGTACTTC.

This clonotype was recorded many times. The rearrangement uses TRBV6-5 and TRBJ2-5; no clear D gene. Trimming left V 4 bases short and J 6 bases short, with 9 bases between. Germline V gives CDR1 MNHEY, CDR2 SVGAGI. There are 12 residues in the CDR3. The CDR3 DNA sequence: TGTGCCAGCAGTTCCCCTGGGAAGACCCAGTACTTC. It yields the protein CASSSPGKTQYF.

V and J are TRBV27 and TRBJ1-1; 8 bases line up with TRBD1. Germline V gene lookup returns CDR1 MNHEY and CDR2 SMNVEV (reference sequence). CDR3 size: 14 residues. Trimming at V came to 6 bases and at J to 4 bases, leaving 7 bases not matched to a gene. CDR3 bases: TGTGCCAGCAGGGCCGGACAGGGCGGCACTGAAGCTTTCTTT. Amino acid sequence: CASRAGQGGTEAFF.

The sample holds a few counts of this clonotype. The chain employs TRBV20-1 and TRBJ2-5; 8 bases map to TRBD2. The junction had 7 bases not matched to a gene; V was cut back by 6 bases and J by 4 bases. The CDR3 extends over 13 amino acids. CDR1 and CDR2 from the germline V gene are DFQATT and SNEGSKA (reference sequence). The CDR3 DNA follows: TGCAGTGCCCGCCCGGCGGGAGGAGAGACCCAGTACTTC. This gives the protein CSARPAGGETQYF.

The gene calls are TRBV18 and TRBJ2-5; 10 bases fit TRBD1. CDR1 and CDR2 (germline): KGHSH, LQKENI. The CDR3 has 15 amino acids. V trimming: 2 bases; J trimming: 5 bases; junction bases outside the gene matches: 5. Written as DNA, the CDR3 is TGTGCCAGCTCACCAGCGACAGGGGGCAGGGAGACCCAGTACTTC. Translation: CASSPATGGRETQYF.

V usage is TRBV6-5 and J usage is TRBJ1-1; weak D call: TRBD1 (6 bases). Trimming took 0 bases from V and 1 from J, leaving 12 bases between them. This CDR3 has 16 residues. Germline assignment: CDR1 MNHEY and CDR2 SVGAGI. The chain's CDR3 is CASSYSGRGGNTEAFF. The CDR3 DNA reads as TGTGCCAGCAGTTACTCGGGCAGGGGCGGGAACACTGAAGCTTTCTTT.

The sample holds many counts of this clonotype. V gene TRBV20-1 combines with J gene TRBJ2-7, with 11 bases fitting TRBD2. Germline loops: CDR1 DFQATT, CDR2 SNEGSKA (reference sequence). J was trimmed by 5 bases and V by 3 bases; bases with no gene match: 12. The CDR3 length is 16 residues. The CDR3 sequence: CSASKASGRTAHEQYF. The CDR3 nucleotides are TGCAGTGCTAGTAAGGCTAGCGGGAGGACCGCCCACGAGCAGTACTTC.

This chain links TRBV5-5 with TRBJ1-2; 12 bases line up with TRBD1. V was pared by 3 bases and J by 7 bases, with 13 bases of the junction left unmatched. The CDR3 extends over 17 amino acids. CDR1 is SGHKS and CDR2 is YYEKEE in the germline V gene (reference sequence). The CDR3 bases are TGTGCCAGCAGCTCATCCGGGACAGGGGGCGCCTGGTGTGGCTACACCTTC. Protein: CASSSSGTGGAWCGYTF.

The sample holds one count of this clonotype. The chain couples TRBV20-1 to TRBJ1-5; TRBD1 agrees at 12 bases. The CDR3 length is 15 residues. Trimming at V came to 4 bases and at J to 6 bases, leaving 7 bases not matched to a gene. Germline V gives CDR1 DFQATT, CDR2 SNEGSKA (reference sequence). CDR3 DNA sequence: TGCAGTGCTACCAGGGACAGGGGGCAGGGTCAGCCCCAGCATTTT. It translates to CSATRDRGQGQPQHF.

This clonotype appeared a few times. V is TRBV20-1 and J is TRBJ2-1; no reliable D call. The CDR3 spans 15 residues. V lost 6 bases and J 6 bases, leaving 21 bases between the germline ends. The germline V gene has CDR1 DFQATT and CDR2 SNEGSKA (reference sequence). In DNA, the CDR3 is TGCAGTGCCGAGAGATCGCGAGTGCCGGGCAATGAGCAGTTCTTC. Translated, it gives CSAERSRVPGNEQFF.